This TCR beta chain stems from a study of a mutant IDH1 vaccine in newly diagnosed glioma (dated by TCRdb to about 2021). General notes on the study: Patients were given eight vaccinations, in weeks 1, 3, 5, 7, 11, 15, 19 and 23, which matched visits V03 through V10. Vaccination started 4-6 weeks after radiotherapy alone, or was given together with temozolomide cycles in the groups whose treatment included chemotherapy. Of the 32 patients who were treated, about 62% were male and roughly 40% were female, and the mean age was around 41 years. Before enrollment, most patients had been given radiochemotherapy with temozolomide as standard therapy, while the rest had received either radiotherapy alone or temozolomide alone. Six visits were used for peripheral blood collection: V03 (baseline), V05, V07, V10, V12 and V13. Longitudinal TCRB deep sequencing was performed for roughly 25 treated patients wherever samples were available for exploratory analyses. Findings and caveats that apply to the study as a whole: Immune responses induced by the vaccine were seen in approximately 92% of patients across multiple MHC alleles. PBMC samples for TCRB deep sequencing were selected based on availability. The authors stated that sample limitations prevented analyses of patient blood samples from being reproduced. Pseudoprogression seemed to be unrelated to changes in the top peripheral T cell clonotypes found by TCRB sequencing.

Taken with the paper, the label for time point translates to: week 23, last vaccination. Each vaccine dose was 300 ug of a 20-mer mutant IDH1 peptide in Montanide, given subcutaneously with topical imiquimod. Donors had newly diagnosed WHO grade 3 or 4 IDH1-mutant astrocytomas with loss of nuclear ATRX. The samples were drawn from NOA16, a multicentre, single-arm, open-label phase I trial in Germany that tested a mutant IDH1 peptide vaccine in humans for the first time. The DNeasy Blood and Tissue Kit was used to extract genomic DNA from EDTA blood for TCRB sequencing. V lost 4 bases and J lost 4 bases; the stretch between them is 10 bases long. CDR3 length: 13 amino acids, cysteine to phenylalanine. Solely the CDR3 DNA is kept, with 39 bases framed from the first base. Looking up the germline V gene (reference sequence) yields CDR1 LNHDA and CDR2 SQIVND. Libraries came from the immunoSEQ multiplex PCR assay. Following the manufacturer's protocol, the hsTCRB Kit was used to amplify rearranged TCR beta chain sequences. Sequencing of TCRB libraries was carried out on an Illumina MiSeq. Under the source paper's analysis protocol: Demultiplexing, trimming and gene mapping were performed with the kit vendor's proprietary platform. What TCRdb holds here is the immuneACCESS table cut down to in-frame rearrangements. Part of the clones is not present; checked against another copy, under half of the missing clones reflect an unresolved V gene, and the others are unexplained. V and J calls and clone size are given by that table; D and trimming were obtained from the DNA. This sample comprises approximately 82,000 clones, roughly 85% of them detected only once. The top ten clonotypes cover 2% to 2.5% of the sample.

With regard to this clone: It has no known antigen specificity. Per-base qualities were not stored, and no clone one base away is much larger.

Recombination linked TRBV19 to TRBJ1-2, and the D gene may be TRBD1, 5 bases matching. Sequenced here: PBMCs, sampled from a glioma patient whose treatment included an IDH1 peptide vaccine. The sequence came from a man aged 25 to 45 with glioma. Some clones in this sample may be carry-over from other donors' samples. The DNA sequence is TGTGCCAGTAGTAGGGGGGGGATCTATGGCTACACCTTC. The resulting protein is CASSRGGIYGYTF.